The clone carrying this TCR beta chain was seen only once. Germline lookup yields CDR1 SGHDT and CDR2 YYEEEE. V lost 4 bases and J lost 9, with 16 bases in between. This CDR3 spans 13 amino acids. The sample is drawn from a study of cytomegalovirus exposure and HLA in healthy donors. Primers for the PCR totalled 60 Vbeta and 13 Jbeta. Sequenced by immunoSEQ multiplex PCR; TCRdb stores in-frame clones only, minus some. The sample comprises about 170,000 clones, approximately 84% of which are singletons, and approximately 2.5% rests with the top ten. The sequenced material came from PBMCs. The TCR sequence derives from a man under 40 in good health and CMV-seropositive. The chain is built from TRBV5-6 and TRBJ2-5, with D perhaps matching TRBD2 (6 bases). The CDR3 DNA sequence: TGTGCCAGCAGCCCCGCGGGATTGAGGGCCCAGTACTTC. Its protein product is CASSPAGLRAQYF. Full variable domain (rest looked up from reference TRBV5-6 and TRBJ2-5): DAGVTQSPTHLIKTRGQQVTLRCSPKSGHDTVSWYQQALGQGPQFIFQYYEEEERQRGNFPDRFSGHQFPNYSSELNVNALLLGDSALYLCASSPAGLRAQYFGPGTRLLVL.